This TCR beta chain comes out of a study of blood T cell repertoires in COVID-19. Cohort assignment relied on participant-reported clinical history. This CDR3 is built from 17 residues. Here immunoSEQ multiplex PCR was the method, and the copy in TCRdb shows in-frame clones only, minus some. The sample includes a few hundred thousand clones, under 90% of them seen just once. Sequenced material: PBMCs or T cells enriched from blood (not recorded which). V is TRBV21-1 and J is TRBJ2-1; the table gives TRBD2 as D, unverified against the DNA. TRBV21-1 is a listed pseudogene. This clonotype was obtained from a woman aged 55-75 years who had recovered from COVID-19. The CDR3 DNA reads TGTGCCAGCAGCCTCCACGCGGAGGTGAGCTCCTACAATGAGCAGTTCTTC. Translated: CASSLHAEVSSYNEQFF.